This is a list of T cell receptor beta chains from one sample in a study of T cell changes during pregnancy in multiple sclerosis. This table comes from immunoSEQ multiplex PCR, and its TCRdb copy is limited to in-frame clones, with some not included. The sample has some 64,000 clones; about 92% are singletons. The specimen comprised peripheral blood, sampled in the first trimester of pregnancy. The receptor set was obtained from a female donor with multiple sclerosis, enrolled in a pregnancy study. Each CDR3 is given with its conserved first and last residue. A row's size may be missing; if present it is once, few, many or a size class.

size: -; V: TRBV7-9; CDR3: CASSSARTSGKYEQYF
size: -; V: TRBV2; CDR3: CASIQENTGELFF
size: once; V: TRBV14; CDR3: CASSQRTGINEKLFF
size: -; V: TRBV29-1; CDR3: CSVGQGHNTEAFF
size: -; V: TRBV7-9; CDR3: CASSLGGRGTSGSNEQFF
size: -; V: TRBV6-1; CDR3: CASSEITGGSYNEQFF
size: -; V: TRBV5-4; CDR3: CASSLGGDQPQHF
size: -; V: TRBV19; CDR3: CASSRLALSNEQFF
size: -; V: TRBV6-1; CDR3: CASSEVTGGFDTQYF
size: -; V: TRBV19; CDR3: CASSPDSYSYNEQFF
size: -; V: TRBV19; CDR3: CASSLILAGAGGELFF
size: -; V: TRBV7-9; CDR3: CASRLAGVGDTQYF
size: -; V: TRBV7-2; CDR3: CASSYLNTEAFF
size: -; V: TRBV5-6; CDR3: CASNRGYTGELFF
size: once; V: TRBV6-6; CDR3: CASSNSGRAERETQYF
size: -; V: TRBV5-6; CDR3: CASSWTSGYNEQFF
size: -; V: TRBV5-1; CDR3: CASSLRSGGTYEQYF
size: -; V: TRBV19; CDR3: CASSIGAGGPGDTQYF
size: -; V: TRBV18; CDR3: CASSSGTGGTDTQYF
size: few; V: TRBV18; CDR3: CASLRDSYTEAFF
size: -; V: TRBV7-2; CDR3: CASSFGAGTTEAFF
size: -; V: TRBV7-2; CDR3: CASSLTGTSANEQFF
size: -; V: TRBV4-1; CDR3: CASSHLQASGSFEQFF
size: -; V: TRBV11-3; CDR3: CASSLTGRETQYF
size: -; V: TRBV4-3; CDR3: CASSQDGSSLAKNIQYF
size: -; V: TRBV4-3; CDR3: CASSQDPTGFNEQFF
size: few; V: TRBV27; CDR3: CASSQRGGDRGNTEAFF
size: -; V: TRBV9; CDR3: CASSVGYSGRASGEQFF
size: -; V: TRBV4-3; CDR3: CASSQDRSGGGYEQFF
size: once; V: TRBV18; CDR3: CASSQDRQGNQPQHF
size: -; V: TRBV10-3; CDR3: CAIRPSNRDLNYGYTF
size: -; V: TRBV7-9; CDR3: CASRLTKTSGSSLDTQYF
size: -; V: TRBV27; CDR3: CASSLAVSGELFF
size: -; V: TRBV10-3; CDR3: CAISETGVGNYGYTF
size: -; V: TRBV7-9; CDR3: CASSQVDRPVEQYF
size: -; V: TRBV19; CDR3: CASSITPRGYKNIQYF
size: -; V: TRBV28; CDR3: CASSTTGTGELFF
size: -; V: TRBV5-1; CDR3: CASSLRGLAGPEQFF
size: once; V: TRBV19; CDR3: CASSMEGTDTQYF
size: -; V: TRBV5-1; CDR3: CASRQTSGFGETQYF
size: -; V: TRBV13; CDR3: CASSLLAGGATGELFF
size: -; V: TRBV5-4; CDR3: CASSLDLSGYTF
size: -; V: TRBV4-3; CDR3: CASSQARDSIYEQYF
size: -; V: TRBV9; CDR3: CASSDGTGVDEQYF
size: -; V: TRBV13; CDR3: CASSKGQGAMDGYTF
size: -; V: TRBV28; CDR3: CASSSGLLTRDTQYF
size: -; V: TRBV19; CDR3: CASSLQGPGANVLTF